The 10 T cell receptor beta chains below all came from one sample that was sequenced in a study of control samples from healthy donors and cancer patients. Libraries were prepared by immunoSEQ multiplex PCR; TCRdb keeps only in-frame clonotypes and omits some of them. Of 120,000 or so clones in the sample, less than 95% are singletons; the top ten hold more than 6.5%. Material for sequencing was blood. All receptors derive from a man younger than 35 in good health.

The V gene is TRBV2, the J gene TRBJ1-6; 9 nucleotides line up with TRBD1. The CDR3 is 15 residues long. Germline values: CDR1 SNHLY, CDR2 FYNNEI. The J segment lost 8 bases and the V segment lost 4 bases, leaving 6 bases of the junction unmatched. This CDR3 is CASSGVGTGYSPLHF. In DNA, the CDR3 is TGTGCCAGCAGTGGGGTTGGGACAGGGTATTCACCCCTCCACTTT.

The chain joins TRBV24-1 to TRBJ1-4; 9 bases agree with TRBD1. Losses at the gene ends were 8 bases for V and 8 bases for J; bases not matched to a gene: 2. The CDR3 covers 12 residues. CDR1 KGHDR and CDR2 SFDVKD come from the germline V gene. CDR3 sequence: CATTDRGEKLFF. CDR3 sequence (DNA): TGTGCCACCACGGACAGGGGAGAAAAACTGTTTTTT.

V gene TRBV5-1 combines with J gene TRBJ1-4; D not resolved. Germline V gives CDR1 SGHRS, CDR2 YFSETQ. Trimming took off 2 bases at V and 2 bases at J, with 13 bases between the two ends. The CDR3 has 16 amino acids. CDR3 sequence reads: CASSFVGYGTNEKLFF. The CDR3 DNA is TGCGCCAGCAGCTTCGTTGGGTACGGGACTAATGAAAAACTGTTTTTT.

This chain connects TRBV7-9 to TRBJ1-1, with D hard to call. The V end was cut by 4 bases, the J end by 1 base, with 13 bases between. This CDR3 has 15 amino acids. Germline lookup yields CDR1 SEHNR and CDR2 FQNEAQ (reference sequence). The CDR3 is CASSSSRTGNTEAFF. The DNA of the CDR3 is TGTGCCAGCAGCTCCTCAAGGACTGGGAACACTGAAGCTTTCTTT.

The chain uses TRBV6-5 and TRBJ1-4; D unclear. CDR1 is MNHEY and CDR2 is SVGAGI in the germline V gene. V lost 2 bases and J 7 bases, leaving 11 bases between the germline ends. This CDR3 has 14 residues. The CDR3 protein is CASSYRARGEKLFF. The DNA of the CDR3 is TGTGCCAGCAGTTACAGGGCCCGGGGTGAAAAACTGTTTTTT.

The V gene is TRBV6-5, the J gene TRBJ2-3, with TRBD2 matching 8 bases. The germline gives CDR1 MNHEY, CDR2 SVGAGI. The CDR3 has 13 residues. V dropped 11 bases and J dropped 1; count of bases not matched to a gene: 5. CDR3 sequence: CAVAGGRTDTQYF. The CDR3 nucleotides are TGTGCCGTTGCGGGGGGTCGCACAGATACGCAGTATTTT.

V and J are TRBV14 and TRBJ2-1, with D uncertain. Per germline, CDR1 SGHDN and CDR2 FVKESK. This CDR3 is built from 14 residues. Trimming left V 0 bases short and J 4 bases short, with 7 bases between. CDR3 DNA: TGTGCCAGCAGCCAAGACCCCGGATACAATGAGCAGTTCTTC. It encodes CASSQDPGYNEQFF.

This rearrangement joins TRBV19 to TRBJ1-1; tentative D call: TRBD1 (5 bases). The germline V gene has CDR1 LNHDA and CDR2 SQIVND (reference sequence). The CDR3 totals 14 residues. The V end lost 5 bases, the J end lost 5 bases, and 15 bases lay between the germline ends. CDR3 coding DNA: TGTGCCAGTAGTGCCGGGACGGTGAGAACTGAAGCTTTCTTT. It yields the protein CASSAGTVRTEAFF.

The chain is built from TRBV4-1 and TRBJ1-1; no reliable D call. Deletions cut 3 bases from V and 5 bases from J, with 13 bases between. Germline CDR1 is MGHRA and CDR2 is YSYEKL. This CDR3 region has 14 residues. CDR3 nucleotides: TGCGCCAGCAGCCACCCTGTCCGGCCGACTGAAGCTTTCTTT. Protein sequence: CASSHPVRPTEAFF.

The genes are TRBV10-1 and TRBJ2-1, with 15 bases aligning to TRBD2. Germline V gene data show CDR1 as WNHNN and CDR2 as SYGVQD (reference sequence). V shed 4 bases, J shed 0 bases, and the junction held 13 bases outside the gene matches. The length of the CDR3 is 21 residues. The CDR3 is CASSGPPRTSGGESSYNEQFF. CDR3 sequence (DNA): TGCGCCAGCAGTGGCCCCCCCCGGACTAGCGGGGGGGAGAGCTCCTACAATGAGCAGTTCTTC.